This TCR beta chain is drawn from a study of T cell clonality in common variable immunodeficiency. General study points: Shared TCRbeta clones were fewer between CVID subjects than controls.

V lost 5 bases, J lost 1 base, and 5 bases lay in between. The germline gives CDR1 MDHEN, CDR2 SYDVKM. There are 12 residues in the CDR3. CVID and control samples used equivalent genomic DNA input. Using immunoSEQ multiplex PCR, the repertoire was profiled, and TCRdb retains in-frame clones only, with some absent. The sample yields about 60,000 clones, without any singletons. Blood samples were heparinized, 5 to 8 ml per donor. Many counts were recorded for this clone. Antigen unknown. The read stops 3 residues short of the end of the CDR3; the missing end is completed from the germline J gene. The chain combines TRBV28 with TRBJ1-2, with D uncertain. Sequencing input: peripheral blood mononuclear cells. This sequence was found in a person aged 18-70 years in good health. The CDR3 DNA, read in part, is TGTGCCAGCAGTCCTCGTAACTATGGC. Its protein is CASSPRNYG. The full CDR3 is CASSPRNYGYTF.